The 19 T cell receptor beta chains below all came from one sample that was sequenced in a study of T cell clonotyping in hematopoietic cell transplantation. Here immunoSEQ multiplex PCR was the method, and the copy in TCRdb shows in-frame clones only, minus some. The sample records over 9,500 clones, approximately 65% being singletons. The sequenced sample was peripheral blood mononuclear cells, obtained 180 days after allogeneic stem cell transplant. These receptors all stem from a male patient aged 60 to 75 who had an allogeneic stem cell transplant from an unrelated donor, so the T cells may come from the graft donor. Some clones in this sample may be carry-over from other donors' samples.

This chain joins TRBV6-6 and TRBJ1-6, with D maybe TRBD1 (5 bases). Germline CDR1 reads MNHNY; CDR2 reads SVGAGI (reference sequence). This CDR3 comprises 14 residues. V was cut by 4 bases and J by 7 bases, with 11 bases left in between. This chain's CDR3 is CASSFQGGNSPLHF. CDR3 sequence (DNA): TGTGCCAGCAGTTTTCAGGGAGGGAATTCACCCCTCCACTTT.

The CDR3 reads CASSHLGGRPGELFF. CDR3 nucleotide sequence: TGCGCCAGCAGCCATTTGGGGGGAAGGCCCGGGGAGCTGTTTTTT. The J gene is TRBJ2-2, the V gene TRBV4-3; D is possibly TRBD2 (6 bases). Trimming left V 3 bases short and J 6 bases short, with 14 bases between. The CDR3 contains 15 residues. The germline V gene has CDR1 LGHNA and CDR2 YSLEER.

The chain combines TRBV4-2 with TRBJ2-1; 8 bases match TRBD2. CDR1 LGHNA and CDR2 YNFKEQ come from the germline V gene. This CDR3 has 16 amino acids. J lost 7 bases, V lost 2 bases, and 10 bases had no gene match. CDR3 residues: CASSQSRAGVENEQFF. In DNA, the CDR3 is TGTGCCAGCAGCCAAAGCCGAGCGGGGGTGGAGAATGAGCAGTTCTTC.

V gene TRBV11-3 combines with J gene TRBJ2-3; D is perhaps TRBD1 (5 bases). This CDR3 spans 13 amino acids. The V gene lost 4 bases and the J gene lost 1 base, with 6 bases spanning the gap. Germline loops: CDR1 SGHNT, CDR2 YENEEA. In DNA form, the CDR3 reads TGTGCCAGCAGCTCCAGGGGCACAGATACGCAGTATTTT. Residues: CASSSRGTDTQYF.

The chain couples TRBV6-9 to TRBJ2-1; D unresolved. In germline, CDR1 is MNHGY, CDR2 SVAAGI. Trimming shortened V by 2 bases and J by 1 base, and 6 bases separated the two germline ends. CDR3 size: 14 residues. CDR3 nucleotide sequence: TGTGCCAGCAGTTATGTCCCTTCCTACAATGAGCAGTTCTTC. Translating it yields CASSYVPSYNEQFF.

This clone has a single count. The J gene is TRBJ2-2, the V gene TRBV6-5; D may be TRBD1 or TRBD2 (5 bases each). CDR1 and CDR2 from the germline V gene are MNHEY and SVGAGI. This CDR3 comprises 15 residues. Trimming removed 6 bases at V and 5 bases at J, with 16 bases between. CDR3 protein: CASSEEWGNTGELFF. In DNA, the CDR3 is TGTGCCAGCAGCGAGGAGTGGGGGAATACCGGGGAGCTGTTTTTT.

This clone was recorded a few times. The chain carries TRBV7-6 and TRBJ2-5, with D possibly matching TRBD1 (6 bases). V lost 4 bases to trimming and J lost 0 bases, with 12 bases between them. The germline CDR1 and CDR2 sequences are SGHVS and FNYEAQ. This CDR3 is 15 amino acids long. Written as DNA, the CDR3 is TGTGCCAGCAGCTCACTGCAGGGGTACCAAGAGACCCAGTACTTC. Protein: CASSSLQGYQETQYF.

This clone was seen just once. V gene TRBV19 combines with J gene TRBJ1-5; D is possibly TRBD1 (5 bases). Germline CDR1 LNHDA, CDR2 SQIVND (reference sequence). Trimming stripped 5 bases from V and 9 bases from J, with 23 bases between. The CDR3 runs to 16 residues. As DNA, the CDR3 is TGTGCCAGTAGTCGTCAGGGAGGGGTTAAACTCGCGCCCCAGCATTTT. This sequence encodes CASSRQGGVKLAPQHF.

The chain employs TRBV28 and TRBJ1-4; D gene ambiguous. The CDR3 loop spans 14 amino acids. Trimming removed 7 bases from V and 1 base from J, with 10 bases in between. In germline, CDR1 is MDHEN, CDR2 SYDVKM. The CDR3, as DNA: TGTGCCAGCAAGGCGACTGTAACTAATGAAAAACTGTTTTTT. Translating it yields CASKATVTNEKLFF.

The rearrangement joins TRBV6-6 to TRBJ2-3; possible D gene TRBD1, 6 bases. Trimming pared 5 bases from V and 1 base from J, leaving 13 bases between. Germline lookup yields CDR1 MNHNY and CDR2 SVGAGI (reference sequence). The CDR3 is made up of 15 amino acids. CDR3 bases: TGTGCCAGCAGTGACCAGGGGTGGGGCACAGATACGCAGTATTTT. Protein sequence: CASSDQGWGTDTQYF.

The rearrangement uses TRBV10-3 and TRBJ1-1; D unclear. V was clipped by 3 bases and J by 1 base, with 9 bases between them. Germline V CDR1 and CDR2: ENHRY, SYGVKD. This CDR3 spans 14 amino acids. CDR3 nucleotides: TGTGCCATCAGTGAAGACAACCCGAACACTGAAGCTTTCTTT. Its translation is CAISEDNPNTEAFF.

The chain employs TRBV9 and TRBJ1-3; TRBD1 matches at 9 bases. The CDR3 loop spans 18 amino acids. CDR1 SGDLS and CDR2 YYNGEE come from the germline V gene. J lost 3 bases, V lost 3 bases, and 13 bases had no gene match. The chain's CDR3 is CASSDPTGGRGYGNTIYF. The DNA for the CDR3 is TGTGCCAGCAGCGACCCCACAGGGGGCAGGGGCTATGGAAACACCATATATTTT.

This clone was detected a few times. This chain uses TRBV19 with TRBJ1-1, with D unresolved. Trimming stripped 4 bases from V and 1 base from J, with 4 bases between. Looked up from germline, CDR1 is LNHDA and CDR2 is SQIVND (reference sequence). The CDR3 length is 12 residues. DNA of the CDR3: TGTGCCAGTAGTAGGCAGAACACTGAAGCTTTCTTT. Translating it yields CASSRQNTEAFF. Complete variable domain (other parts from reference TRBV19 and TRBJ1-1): DGGITQSPKYLFRKEGQNVTLSCEQNLNHDAMYWYRQDPGQGLRLIYYSQIVNDFQKGDIAEGYSVSREKKESFPLTVTSAQKNPTAFYLCASSRQNTEAFFGQGTRLTVV.

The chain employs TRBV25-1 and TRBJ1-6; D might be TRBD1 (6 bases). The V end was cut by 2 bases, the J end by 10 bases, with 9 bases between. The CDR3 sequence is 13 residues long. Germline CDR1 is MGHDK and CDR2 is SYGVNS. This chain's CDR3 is CASSEQGYSPLHF. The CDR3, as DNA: TGTGCCAGCAGTGAACAGGGGTACTCACCCCTCCACTTT.

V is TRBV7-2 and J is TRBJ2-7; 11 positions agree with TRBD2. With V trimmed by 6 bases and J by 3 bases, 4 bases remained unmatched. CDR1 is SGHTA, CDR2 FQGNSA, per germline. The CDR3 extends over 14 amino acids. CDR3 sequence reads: CASSSSGGYYEQYF. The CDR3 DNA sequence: TGTGCCAGCAGTTCTAGCGGGGGGTACTACGAGCAGTACTTC.

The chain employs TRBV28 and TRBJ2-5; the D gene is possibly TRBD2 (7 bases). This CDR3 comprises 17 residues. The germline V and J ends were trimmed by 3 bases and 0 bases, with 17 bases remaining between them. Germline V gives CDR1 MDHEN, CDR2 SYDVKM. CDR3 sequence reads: CASSFGGRGGDQETQYF. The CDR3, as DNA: TGTGCCAGCAGTTTCGGGGGGCGGGGTGGGGACCAAGAGACCCAGTACTTC.

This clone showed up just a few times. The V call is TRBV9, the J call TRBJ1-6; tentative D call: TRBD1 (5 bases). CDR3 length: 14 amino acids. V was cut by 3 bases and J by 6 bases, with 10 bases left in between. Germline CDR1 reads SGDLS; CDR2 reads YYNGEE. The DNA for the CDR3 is TGTGCCAGCAGCGGAGGGGAGGGTAATTCACCCCTCCACTTT. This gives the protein CASSGGEGNSPLHF.

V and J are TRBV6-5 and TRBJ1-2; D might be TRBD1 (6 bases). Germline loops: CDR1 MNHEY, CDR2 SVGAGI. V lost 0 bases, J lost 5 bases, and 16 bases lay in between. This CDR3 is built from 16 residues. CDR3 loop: CASSYSMSAQGYGYTF. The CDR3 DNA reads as TGTGCCAGCAGTTACTCGATGTCCGCCCAGGGGTATGGCTACACCTTC.

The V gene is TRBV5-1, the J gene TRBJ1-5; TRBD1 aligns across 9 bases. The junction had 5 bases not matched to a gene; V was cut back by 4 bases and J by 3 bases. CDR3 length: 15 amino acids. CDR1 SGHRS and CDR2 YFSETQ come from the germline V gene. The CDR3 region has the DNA TGCGCCAGCAGCCTGGGACAGGGACTCAATCAGCCCCAGCATTTT. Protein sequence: CASSLGQGLNQPQHF.